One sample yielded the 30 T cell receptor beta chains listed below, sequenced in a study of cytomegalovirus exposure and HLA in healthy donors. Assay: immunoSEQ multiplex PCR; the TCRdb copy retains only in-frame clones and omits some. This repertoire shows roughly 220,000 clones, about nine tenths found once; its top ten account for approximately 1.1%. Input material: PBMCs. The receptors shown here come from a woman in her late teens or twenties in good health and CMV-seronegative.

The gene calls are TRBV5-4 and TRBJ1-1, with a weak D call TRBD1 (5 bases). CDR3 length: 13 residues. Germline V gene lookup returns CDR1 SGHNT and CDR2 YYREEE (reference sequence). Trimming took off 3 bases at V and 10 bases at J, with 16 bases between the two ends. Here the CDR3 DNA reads TGTGCCAGCAGCTGGAGCGGGGGGAGGGGAGCTTTCTTT. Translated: CASSWSGGRGAFF.

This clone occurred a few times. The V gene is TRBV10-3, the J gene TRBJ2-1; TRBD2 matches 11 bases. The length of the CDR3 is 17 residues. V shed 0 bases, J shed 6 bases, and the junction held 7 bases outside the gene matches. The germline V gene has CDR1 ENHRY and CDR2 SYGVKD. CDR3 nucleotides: TGTGCCATCAGTGAGTCTTTTAGCGGGAGGGCCGTCAATGAGCAGTTCTTC. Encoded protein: CAISESFSGRAVNEQFF.

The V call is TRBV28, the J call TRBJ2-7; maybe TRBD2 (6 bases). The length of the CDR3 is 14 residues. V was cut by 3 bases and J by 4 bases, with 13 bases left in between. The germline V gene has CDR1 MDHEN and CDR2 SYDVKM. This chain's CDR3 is CASSFAGRHYEQYF. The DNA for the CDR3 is TGTGCCAGCAGTTTCGCGGGACGCCATTACGAGCAGTACTTC.

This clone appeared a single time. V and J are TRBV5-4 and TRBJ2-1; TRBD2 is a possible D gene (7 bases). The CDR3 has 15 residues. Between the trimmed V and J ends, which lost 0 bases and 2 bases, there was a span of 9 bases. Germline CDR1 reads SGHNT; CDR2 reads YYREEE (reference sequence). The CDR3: CASSLVGGAYNEQFF. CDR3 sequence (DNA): TGTGCCAGCAGCTTGGTAGGGGGGGCCTACAATGAGCAGTTCTTC.

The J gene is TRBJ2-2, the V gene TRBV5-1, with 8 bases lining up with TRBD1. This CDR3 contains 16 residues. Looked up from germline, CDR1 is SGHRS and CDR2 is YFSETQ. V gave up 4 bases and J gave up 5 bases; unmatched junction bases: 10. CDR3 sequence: CASSPRAGGGTGELFF. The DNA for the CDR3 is TGCGCCAGCAGCCCCCGAGCAGGGGGCGGGACCGGGGAGCTGTTTTTT.

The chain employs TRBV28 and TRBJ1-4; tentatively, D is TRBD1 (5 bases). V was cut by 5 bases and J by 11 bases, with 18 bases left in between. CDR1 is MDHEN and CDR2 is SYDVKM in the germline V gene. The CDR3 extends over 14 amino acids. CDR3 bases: TGTGCCAGCAGTCCCAGTCAGGGTGGCTGGAAACTGTTTTTT. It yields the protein CASSPSQGGWKLFF.

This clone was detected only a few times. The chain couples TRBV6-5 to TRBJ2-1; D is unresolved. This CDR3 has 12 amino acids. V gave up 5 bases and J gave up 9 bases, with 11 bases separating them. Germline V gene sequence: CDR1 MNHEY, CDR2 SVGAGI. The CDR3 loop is CASSDHRLEQFF. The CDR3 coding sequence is TGTGCCAGCAGTGATCATAGACTTGAGCAGTTCTTC.

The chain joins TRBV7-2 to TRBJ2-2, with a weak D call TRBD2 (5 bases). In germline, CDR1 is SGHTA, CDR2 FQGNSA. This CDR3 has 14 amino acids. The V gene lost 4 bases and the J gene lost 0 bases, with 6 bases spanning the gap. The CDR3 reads CASSSLANTGELFF. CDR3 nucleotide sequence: TGTGCCAGCAGCTCACTAGCGAACACCGGGGAGCTGTTTTTT.

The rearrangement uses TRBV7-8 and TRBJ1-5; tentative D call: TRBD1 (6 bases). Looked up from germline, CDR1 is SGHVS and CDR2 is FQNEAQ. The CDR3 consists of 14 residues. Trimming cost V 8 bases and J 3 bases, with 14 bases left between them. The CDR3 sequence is CASALGGANQPQHF. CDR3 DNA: TGTGCCAGCGCGCTAGGGGGGGCCAATCAGCCCCAGCATTTT. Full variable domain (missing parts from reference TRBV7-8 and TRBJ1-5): GAGVSQSPRYKVAKRGQDVALRCDPISGHVSLFWYQQALGQGPEFLTYFQNEAQLDKSGLPSDRFFAERPEGSVSTLKIQRTQQEDSAVYLCASALGGANQPQHFGDGTRLSIL.

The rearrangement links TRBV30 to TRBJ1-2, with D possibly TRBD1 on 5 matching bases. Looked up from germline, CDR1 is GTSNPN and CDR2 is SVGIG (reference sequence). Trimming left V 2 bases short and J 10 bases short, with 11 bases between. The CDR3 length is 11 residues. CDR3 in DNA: TGTGCCTGGAGTAACGTCAGGGTCTACACCTTC. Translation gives CAWSNVRVYTF.

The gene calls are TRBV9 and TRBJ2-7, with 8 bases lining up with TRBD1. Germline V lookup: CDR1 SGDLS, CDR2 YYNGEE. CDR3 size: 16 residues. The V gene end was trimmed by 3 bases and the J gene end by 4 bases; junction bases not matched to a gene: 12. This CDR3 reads CASSANRDRPFYEQYF. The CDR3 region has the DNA TGTGCCAGCAGCGCGAACCGGGACAGGCCATTTTACGAGCAGTACTTC.

The CDR3 nucleotides read TGTGCCAGCAGCTTAGGGACTAGCGGGGGCGCTTACAATGAGCAGTTCTTC. Translating gives CASSLGTSGGAYNEQFF. V gene TRBV5-4 combines with J gene TRBJ2-1, with 14 bases that match TRBD2. The CDR3 sequence is 17 residues long. V shed 2 bases and J 4 bases; nucleotides not matched to a gene: 5. CDR1 SGHNT and CDR2 YYREEE come from the germline V gene (reference sequence).

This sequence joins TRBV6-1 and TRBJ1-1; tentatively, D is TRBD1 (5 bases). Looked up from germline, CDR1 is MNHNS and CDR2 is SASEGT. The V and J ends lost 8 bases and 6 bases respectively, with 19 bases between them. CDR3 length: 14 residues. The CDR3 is CASRDFMVGAEAFF. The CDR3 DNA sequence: TGTGCCAGCCGGGACTTTATGGTCGGGGCTGAAGCTTTCTTT.

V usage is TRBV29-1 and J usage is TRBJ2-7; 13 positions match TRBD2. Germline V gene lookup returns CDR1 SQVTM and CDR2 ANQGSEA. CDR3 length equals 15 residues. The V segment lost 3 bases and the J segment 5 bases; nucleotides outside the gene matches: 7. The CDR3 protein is CSVDVGLAGVHEQYF. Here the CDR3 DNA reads TGCAGCGTTGACGTCGGACTAGCGGGAGTCCACGAGCAGTACTTC.

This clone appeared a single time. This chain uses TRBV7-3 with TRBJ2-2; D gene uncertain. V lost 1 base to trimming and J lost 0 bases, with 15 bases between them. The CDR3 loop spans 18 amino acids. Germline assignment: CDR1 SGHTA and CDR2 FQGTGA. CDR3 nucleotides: TGTGCCAGCAGCTTAAGGGTACAGCTAATTTCGAACACCGGGGAGCTGTTTTTT. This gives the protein CASSLRVQLISNTGELFF.

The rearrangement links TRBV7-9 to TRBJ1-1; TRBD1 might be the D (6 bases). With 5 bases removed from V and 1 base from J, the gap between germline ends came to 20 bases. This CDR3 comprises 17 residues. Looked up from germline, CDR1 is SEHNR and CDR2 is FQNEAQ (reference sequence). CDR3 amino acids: CASSPDFGTPGNTEAFF. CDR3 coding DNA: TGTGCCAGCAGCCCCGACTTTGGGACACCCGGGAACACTGAAGCTTTCTTT.

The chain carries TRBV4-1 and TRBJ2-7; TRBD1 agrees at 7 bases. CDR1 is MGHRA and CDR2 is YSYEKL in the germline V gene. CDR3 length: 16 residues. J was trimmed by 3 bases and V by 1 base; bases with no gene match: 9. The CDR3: CASSQGQGFTYYEQYF. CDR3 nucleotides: TGCGCCAGCAGCCAAGGACAGGGCTTTACCTACTACGAGCAGTACTTC.

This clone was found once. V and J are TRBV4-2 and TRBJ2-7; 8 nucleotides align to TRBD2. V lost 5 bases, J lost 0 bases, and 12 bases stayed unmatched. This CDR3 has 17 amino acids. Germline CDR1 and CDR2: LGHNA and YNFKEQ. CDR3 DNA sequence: TGTGCCAGCAGCTACTTAGCGGGAAAGGAGAGCTCCTACGAGCAGTACTTC. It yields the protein CASSYLAGKESSYEQYF.

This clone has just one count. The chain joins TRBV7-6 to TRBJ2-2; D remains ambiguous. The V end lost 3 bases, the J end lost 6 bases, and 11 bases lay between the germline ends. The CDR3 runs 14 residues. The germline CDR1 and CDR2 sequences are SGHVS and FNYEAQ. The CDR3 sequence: CASSFELYPGELFF. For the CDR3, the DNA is TGTGCCAGCAGCTTCGAACTCTACCCCGGGGAGCTGTTTTTT.

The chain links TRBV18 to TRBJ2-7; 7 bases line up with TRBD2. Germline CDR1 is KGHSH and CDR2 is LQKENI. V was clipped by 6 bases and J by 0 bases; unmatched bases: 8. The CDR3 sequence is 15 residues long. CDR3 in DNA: TGTGCCAGCTCCCTTGGGGGGGAGAGCTCCTACGAGCAGTACTTC. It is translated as CASSLGGESSYEQYF.

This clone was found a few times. The CDR3 loop reads CASSSTRQGAGYEQYF. In DNA, the CDR3 is TGCGCCAGCAGCTCCACCCGACAGGGGGCCGGCTACGAGCAGTACTTC. V is TRBV5-1 and J is TRBJ2-7, with TRBD1 identical over 10 bases. Germline V gene data show CDR1 as SGHRS and CDR2 as YFSETQ. Trimming at V came to 3 bases and at J to 3 bases, leaving 9 bases not matched to a gene. The CDR3 is 16 residues long.

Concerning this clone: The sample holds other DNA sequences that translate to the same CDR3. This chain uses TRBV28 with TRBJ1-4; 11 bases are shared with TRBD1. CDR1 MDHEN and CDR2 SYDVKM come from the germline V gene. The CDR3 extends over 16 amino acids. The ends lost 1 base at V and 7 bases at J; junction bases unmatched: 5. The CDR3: CASSLSTGTGGEKLFF. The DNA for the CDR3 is TGTGCCAGCAGTTTATCAACCGGGACAGGGGGTGAAAAACTGTTTTTT.

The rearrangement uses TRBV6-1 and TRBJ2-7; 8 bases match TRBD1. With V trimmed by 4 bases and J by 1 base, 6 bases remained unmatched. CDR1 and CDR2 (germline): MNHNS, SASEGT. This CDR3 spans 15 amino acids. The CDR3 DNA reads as TGTGCCAGCAGTGCCAGGGGGCTTGTGTCCTACGAGCAGTACTTC. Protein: CASSARGLVSYEQYF.

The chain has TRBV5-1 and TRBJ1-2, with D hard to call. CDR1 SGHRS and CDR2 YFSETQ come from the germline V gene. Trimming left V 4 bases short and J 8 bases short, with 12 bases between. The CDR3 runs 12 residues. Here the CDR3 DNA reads TGCGCCAGCAGCCCCGATCCCGCGGGCTACACCTTC. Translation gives CASSPDPAGYTF.

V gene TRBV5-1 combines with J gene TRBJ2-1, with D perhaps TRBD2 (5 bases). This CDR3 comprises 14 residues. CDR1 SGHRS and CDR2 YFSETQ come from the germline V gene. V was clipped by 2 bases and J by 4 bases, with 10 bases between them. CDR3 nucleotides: TGCGCCAGCAGCTTTCGGACTTCTTACAATGAGCAGTTCTTC. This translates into CASSFRTSYNEQFF.

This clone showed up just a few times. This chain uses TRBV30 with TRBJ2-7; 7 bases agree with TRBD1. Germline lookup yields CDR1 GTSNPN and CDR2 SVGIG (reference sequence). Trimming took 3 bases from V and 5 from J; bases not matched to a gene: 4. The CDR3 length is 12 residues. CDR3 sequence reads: CAWSRQGDEQYF. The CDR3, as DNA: TGTGCCTGGAGCCGGCAGGGGGACGAGCAGTACTTC.

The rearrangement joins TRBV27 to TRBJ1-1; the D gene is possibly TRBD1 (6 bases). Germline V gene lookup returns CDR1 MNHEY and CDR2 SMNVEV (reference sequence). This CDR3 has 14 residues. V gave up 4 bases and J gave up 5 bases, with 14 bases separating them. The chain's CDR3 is CASSSATGRTEAFF. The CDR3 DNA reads TGTGCCAGCAGTTCCGCCACAGGGCGTACTGAAGCTTTCTTT.

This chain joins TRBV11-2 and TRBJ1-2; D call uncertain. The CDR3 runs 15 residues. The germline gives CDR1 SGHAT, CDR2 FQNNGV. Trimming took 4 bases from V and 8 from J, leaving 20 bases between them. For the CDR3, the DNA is TGTGCCAGCAGCTCTTTCCTGCGGGGAGGTGGCGGCTACACCTTC. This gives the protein CASSSFLRGGGGYTF.

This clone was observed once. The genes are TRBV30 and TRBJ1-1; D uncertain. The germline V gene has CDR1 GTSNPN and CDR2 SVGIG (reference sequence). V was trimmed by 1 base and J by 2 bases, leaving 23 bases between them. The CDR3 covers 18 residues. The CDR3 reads CAWSGLTHLPGFNTEAFF. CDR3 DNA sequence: TGTGCCTGGAGTGGTCTAACGCATCTACCGGGTTTCAACACTGAAGCTTTCTTT.

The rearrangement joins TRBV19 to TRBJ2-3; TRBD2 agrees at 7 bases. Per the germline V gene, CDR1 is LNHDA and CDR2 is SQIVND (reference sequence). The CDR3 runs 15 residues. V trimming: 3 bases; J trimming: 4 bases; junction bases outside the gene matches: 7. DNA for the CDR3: TGTGCCAGTAGTATCGGCGGGAGTCTAGCAGATACGCAGTATTTT. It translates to CASSIGGSLADTQYF. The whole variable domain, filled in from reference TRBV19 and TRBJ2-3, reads DGGITQSPKYLFRKEGQNVTLSCEQNLNHDAMYWYRQDPGQGLRLIYYSQIVNDFQKGDIAEGYSVSREKKESFPLTVTSAQKNPTAFYLCASSIGGSLADTQYFGPGTRLTVL.